This T cell receptor (beta chain) was sequenced for a study of cytomegalovirus exposure and HLA in healthy donors. Looking at the study overall: Earlier, 110 million or so unique TCR beta sequences were recovered from roughly 200 million T cells by an analysis.

Trimming at V came to 4 bases and at J to 9 bases, leaving 9 bases not matched to a gene. The CDR3 spans 15 residues. Germline V gene lookup returns CDR1 SGDLS and CDR2 YYNGEE. The primer mix had 60 Vbeta and 13 Jbeta primers. This table comes from immunoSEQ multiplex PCR, and its TCRdb copy is limited to in-frame clones, with some not included. The sample shows around 120,000 clones, about 76% of them seen only once. This clone has only a few counts. This chain connects TRBV9 to TRBJ2-1, with TRBD2 identical over 11 bases. The receptor was derived from a man aged 60 to 69 in good health and CMV-seropositive. The sample consisted of PBMCs. CDR3 sequence: CASSPVLAGGSEQFF. The CDR3 nucleotides are TGTGCCAGCAGCCCGGTCCTAGCGGGAGGTAGTGAGCAGTTCTTC. Together with reference TRBV9 and TRBJ2-1, the CDR3 gives the full variable domain: DSGVTQTPKHLITATGQRVTLRCSPRSGDLSVYWYQQSLDQGLQFLIQYYNGEERAKGNILERFSAQQFPDLHSELNLSSLELGDSALYFCASSPVLAGGSEQFFGPGTRLTVL.